One sample yielded the 5 T cell receptor beta chains listed below, sequenced in a study of patients and donors after allogeneic stem cell transplantation. TCRdb re-derived calls from the RT-PCR reads in MiXCR, one entry per CDR3 protein. The data hold approximately 150,000 distinct CDR3 sequences, with about 24% observed a single time. Sequenced material: blood, either unsorted or a sorted T cell fraction (not recorded which). These receptors were obtained from a human donor who was either an allogeneic HSCT recipient or a stem cell or donor lymphocyte infusion donor (not recorded which). It is not recorded whose cells these are; they may come from a transplant donor.

The table lists this clonotype with many counts. The genes are TRBV6-5 and TRBJ1-6; maybe TRBD1 (6 bases). There are 15 residues in the CDR3. Trimming removed 0 bases at V and 6 bases at J, with 9 bases between. Germline CDR1 and CDR2: MNHEY and SVGAGI. CDR3 coding DNA: TGTGCCAGCAGTTACTCCCGGGGGCGTAATTCACCCCTCCACTTT. Translating it yields CASSYSRGRNSPLHF.

This clonotype occurred many times. The chain recombines TRBV7-2 with TRBJ1-2, with D possibly being TRBD1 (6 bases). V lost 3 bases and J lost 8, with 10 bases in between. The germline gives CDR1 SGHTA, CDR2 FQGNSA. This CDR3 contains 12 residues. In nucleotides, the CDR3 is TGTGCCAGCAGCTTCCGAGGGGGAGGCTACACCTTC. Translating it yields CASSFRGGGYTF.

This clonotype was observed a handful of times. The J gene is TRBJ2-3, the V gene TRBV5-1; no definite D call. The germline gives CDR1 SGHRS, CDR2 YFSETQ. CDR3 length equals 14 residues. V lost 1 base, J lost 3 bases, and 9 bases lay in between. CDR3 coding DNA: TGCGCCAGCAGCTTGTGGGGTGGGACAGATACGCAGTATTTT. This gives the protein CASSLWGGTDTQYF.

This clonotype was detected only a few times. The chain has TRBV20-1 and TRBJ1-5; tentatively, D is TRBD1 (5 bases). V was cut by 3 bases and J by 3 bases, with 9 bases left in between. This CDR3 is built from 13 residues. Looked up from germline, CDR1 is DFQATT and CDR2 is SNEGSKA (reference sequence). The CDR3 is CSARLGLNQPQHF. The CDR3 bases are TGCAGTGCTAGGTTGGGGCTCAATCAGCCCCAGCATTTT.

This clonotype turned up a few times. J is TRBJ1-5 and V is TRBV29-1, with D possibly TRBD1 on 6 matching bases. Germline V gene data show CDR1 as SQVTM and CDR2 as ANQGSEA. V was pared by 4 bases and J by 3 bases, with 19 bases between. CDR3 size: 16 residues. The DNA for the CDR3 is TGCAGCGTTGTAAGCGCAGGGGAGGGGTCCAATCAGCCCCAGCATTTT. This codes for CSVVSAGEGSNQPQHF.